This T cell receptor (beta chain) was documented in a study of CD8 T cells in Susac syndrome. Reverse transcription of about 0.5 to 1 ug RNA used random hexamers. MiXCR, run by TCRdb on the immunoSEQ multiplex PCR reads, gives a single entry per CDR3 protein. Seen here are 130,000 or so distinct CDR3 sequences, roughly 96% observed once, and the top ten hold approximately 0.11%. This clonotype was observed a single time. This CDR3 has 16 amino acids. V lost 1 base, J lost 1 base, and 4 bases stayed unmatched. In germline, CDR1 is LGHDT, CDR2 YNNKEL (reference sequence). V and J are TRBV3-1 and TRBJ1-1; TRBD1 agrees at 9 bases. This sequence originates from a human donor with multiple sclerosis. The source material was CD4+ T cells from PBMCs. The DNA for the CDR3 is TGTGCCAGCAGCCAAGGGACAGGGGTGTGGAACACTGAAGCTTTCTTT. It is translated as CASSQGTGVWNTEAFF.